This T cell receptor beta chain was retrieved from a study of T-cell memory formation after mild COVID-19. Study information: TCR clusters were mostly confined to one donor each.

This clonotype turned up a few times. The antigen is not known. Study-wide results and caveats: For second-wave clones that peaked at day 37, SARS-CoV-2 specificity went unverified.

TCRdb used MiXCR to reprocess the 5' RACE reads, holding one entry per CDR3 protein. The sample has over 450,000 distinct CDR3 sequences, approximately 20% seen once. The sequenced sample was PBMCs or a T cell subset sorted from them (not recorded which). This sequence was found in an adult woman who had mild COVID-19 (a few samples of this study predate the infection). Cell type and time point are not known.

CDR3 residues: CASRGQIEYNEQFF. The CDR3 DNA sequence: TGTGCCAGCAGGGGACAGATAGAGTACAATGAGCAGTTCTTC. The chain couples TRBV2 to TRBJ2-1; TRBD1 aligns across 7 bases. The V gene end was trimmed by 6 bases and the J gene end by 4 bases; junction bases not matched to a gene: 6. There are 14 residues in the CDR3. Germline V lookup: CDR1 SNHLY, CDR2 FYNNEI. Variable domain in full (rest from reference TRBV2 and TRBJ2-1): EPEVTQTPSHQVTQMGQEVILRCVPISNHLYFYWYRQILGQKVEFLVSFYNNEISEKSEIFDDQFSVERPDGSNFTLKIRSTKLEDSAMYFCASRGQIEYNEQFFGPGTRLTVL.